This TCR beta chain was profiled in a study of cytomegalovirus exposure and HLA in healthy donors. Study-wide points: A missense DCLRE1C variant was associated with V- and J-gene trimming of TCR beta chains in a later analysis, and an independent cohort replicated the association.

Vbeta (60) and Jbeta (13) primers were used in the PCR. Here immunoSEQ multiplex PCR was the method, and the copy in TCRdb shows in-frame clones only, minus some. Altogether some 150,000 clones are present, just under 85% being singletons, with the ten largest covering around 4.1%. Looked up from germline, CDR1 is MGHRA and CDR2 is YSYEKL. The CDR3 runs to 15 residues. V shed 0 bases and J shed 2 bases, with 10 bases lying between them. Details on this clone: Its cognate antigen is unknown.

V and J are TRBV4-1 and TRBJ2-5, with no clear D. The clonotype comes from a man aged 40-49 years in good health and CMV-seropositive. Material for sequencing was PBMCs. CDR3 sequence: CASSQDQRTQETQYF. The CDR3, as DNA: TGCGCCAGCAGCCAAGATCAGCGAACACAAGAGACCCAGTACTTC.